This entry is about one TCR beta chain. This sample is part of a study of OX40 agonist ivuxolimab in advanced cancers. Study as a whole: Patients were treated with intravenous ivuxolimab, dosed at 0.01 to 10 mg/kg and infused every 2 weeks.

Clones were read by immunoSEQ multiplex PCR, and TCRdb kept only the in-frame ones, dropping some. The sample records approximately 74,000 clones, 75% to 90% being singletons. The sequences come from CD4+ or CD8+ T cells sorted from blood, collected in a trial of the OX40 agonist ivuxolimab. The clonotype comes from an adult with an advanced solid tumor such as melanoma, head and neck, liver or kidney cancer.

Here the CDR3 DNA reads TGTGCCAGTAGTACCGGGAGGGACACCGGGGAGCTGTTTTTT. It specifies CASSTGRDTGELFF. The V call is TRBV19, the J call TRBJ2-2, with 8 bases that match TRBD2. Germline trimming cut 4 bases from V and 3 bases from J; bases unmatched to any gene: 1. Germline V gene lookup returns CDR1 LNHDA and CDR2 SQIVND (reference sequence). The CDR3 has 14 residues. The full variable domain, rest sourced from reference TRBV19 and TRBJ2-2, is DGGITQSPKYLFRKEGQNVTLSCEQNLNHDAMYWYRQDPGQGLRLIYYSQIVNDFQKGDIAEGYSVSREKKESFPLTVTSAQKNPTAFYLCASSTGRDTGELFFGEGSRLTVL.